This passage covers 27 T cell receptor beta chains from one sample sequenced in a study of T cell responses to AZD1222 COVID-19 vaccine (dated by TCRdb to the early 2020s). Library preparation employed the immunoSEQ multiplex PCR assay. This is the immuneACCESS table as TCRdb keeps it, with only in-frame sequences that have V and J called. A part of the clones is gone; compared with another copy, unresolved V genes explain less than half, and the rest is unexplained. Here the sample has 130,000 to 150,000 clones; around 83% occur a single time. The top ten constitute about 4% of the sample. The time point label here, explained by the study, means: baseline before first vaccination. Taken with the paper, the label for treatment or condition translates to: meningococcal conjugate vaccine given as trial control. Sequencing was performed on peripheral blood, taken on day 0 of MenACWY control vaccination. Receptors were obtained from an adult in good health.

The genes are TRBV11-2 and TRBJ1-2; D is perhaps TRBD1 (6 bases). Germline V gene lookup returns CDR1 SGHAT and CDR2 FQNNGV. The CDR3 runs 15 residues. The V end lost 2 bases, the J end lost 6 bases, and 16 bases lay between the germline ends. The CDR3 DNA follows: TGTGCCAGCAGCTTAAACACAGGGCCAGGCGATGGCTACACCTTC. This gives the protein CASSLNTGPGDGYTF.

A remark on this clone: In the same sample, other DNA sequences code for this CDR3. The CDR3 spells CASSEGGLNTDTQYF. In nucleotides, the CDR3 is TGCGCCAGCAGTGAAGGGGGCCTTAACACAGATACGCAGTATTTT. The rearrangement links TRBV5-1 to TRBJ2-3, with 7 positions matching TRBD1. The CDR3 is made up of 15 amino acids. Germline CDR1 is SGHRS and CDR2 is YFSETQ. V was clipped by 5 bases and J by 2 bases; unmatched bases: 8.

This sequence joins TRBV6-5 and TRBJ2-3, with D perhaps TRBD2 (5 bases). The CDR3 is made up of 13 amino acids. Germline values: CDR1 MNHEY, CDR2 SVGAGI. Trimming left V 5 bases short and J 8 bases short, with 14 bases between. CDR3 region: CASSNVEGSTQYF. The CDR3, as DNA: TGTGCCAGCAGTAACGTCGAAGGGAGTACGCAGTATTTT.

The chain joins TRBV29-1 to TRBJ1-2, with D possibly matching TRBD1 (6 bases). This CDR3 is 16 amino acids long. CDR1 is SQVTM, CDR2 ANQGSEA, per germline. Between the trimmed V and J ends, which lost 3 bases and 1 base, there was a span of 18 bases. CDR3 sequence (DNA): TGCAGCGTTGATATCCCGGGGACACCAAATAACTATGGCTACACCTTC. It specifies CSVDIPGTPNNYGYTF. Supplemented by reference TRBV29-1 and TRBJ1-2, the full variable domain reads SAVISQKPSRDICQRGTSLTIQCQVDSQVTMMFWYRQQPGQSLTLIATANQGSEATYESGFVIDKFPISRPNLTFSTLTVSNMSPEDSSIYLCSVDIPGTPNNYGYTFGSGTRLTVV.

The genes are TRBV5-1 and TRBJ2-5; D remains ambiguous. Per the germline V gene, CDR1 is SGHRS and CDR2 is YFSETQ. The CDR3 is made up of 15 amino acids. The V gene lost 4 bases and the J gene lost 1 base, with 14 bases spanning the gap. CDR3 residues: CASSPLGGFQETQYF. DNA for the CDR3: TGCGCCAGCAGCCCCCTGGGTGGTTTCCAAGAGACCCAGTACTTC.

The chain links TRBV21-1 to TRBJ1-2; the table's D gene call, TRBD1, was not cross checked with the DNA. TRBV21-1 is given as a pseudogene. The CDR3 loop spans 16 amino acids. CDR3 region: CASSPWTGQRPGGYTF. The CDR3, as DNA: TGTGCCAGCAGCCCGTGGACAGGGCAAAGGCCGGGGGGCTACACCTTC.

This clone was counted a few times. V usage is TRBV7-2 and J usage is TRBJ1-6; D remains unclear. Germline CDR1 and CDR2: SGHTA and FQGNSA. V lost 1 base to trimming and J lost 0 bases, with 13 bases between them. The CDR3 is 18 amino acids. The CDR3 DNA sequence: TGTGCCAGCAGCTTAGGTTATGGCGGGAGCTCCTATAATTCACCCCTCCACTTT. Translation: CASSLGYGGSSYNSPLHF.

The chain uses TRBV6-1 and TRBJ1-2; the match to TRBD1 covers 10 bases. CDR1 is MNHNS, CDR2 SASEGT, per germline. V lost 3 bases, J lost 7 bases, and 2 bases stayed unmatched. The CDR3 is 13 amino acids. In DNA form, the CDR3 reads TGTGCCAGCAGTGACCGGGACAGGGGTGGCTACACCTTC. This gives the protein CASSDRDRGGYTF.

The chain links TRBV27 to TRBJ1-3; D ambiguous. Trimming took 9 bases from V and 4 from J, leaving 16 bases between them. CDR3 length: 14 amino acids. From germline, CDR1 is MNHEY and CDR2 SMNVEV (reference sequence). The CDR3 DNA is TGTGCCAGTGGGTCTCGCTCGGGAGGAAACACCATATATTTT. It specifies CASGSRSGGNTIYF.

For the CDR3, the DNA is TGTGCAAGCCGCGAGGTACTCGAGCAGTACGTC. The encoded protein is CASREVLEQYV. The J gene is TRBJ2-7, the V gene TRBV12-2; the D call TRBD2 from the table was never checked on the DNA. TRBV12-2 is a pseudogene locus. The CDR3 consists of 11 residues.

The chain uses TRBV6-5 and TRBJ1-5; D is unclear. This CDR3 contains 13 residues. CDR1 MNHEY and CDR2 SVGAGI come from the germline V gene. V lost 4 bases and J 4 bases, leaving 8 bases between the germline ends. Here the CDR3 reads CASSSAENQPQHF. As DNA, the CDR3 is TGTGCCAGCAGTTCCGCGGAGAATCAGCCCCAGCATTTT.

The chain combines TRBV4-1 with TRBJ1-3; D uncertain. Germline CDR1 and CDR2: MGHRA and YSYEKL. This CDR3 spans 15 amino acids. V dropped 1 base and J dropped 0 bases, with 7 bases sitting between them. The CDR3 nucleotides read TGCGCCAGCAGCCAAGTGATCCCCTCTGGAAACACCATATATTTT. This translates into CASSQVIPSGNTIYF.

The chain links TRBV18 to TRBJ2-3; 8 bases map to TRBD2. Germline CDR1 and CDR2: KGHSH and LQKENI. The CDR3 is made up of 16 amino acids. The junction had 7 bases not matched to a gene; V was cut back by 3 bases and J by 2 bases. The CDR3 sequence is CASSPSASGYTDTQYF. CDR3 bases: TGTGCCAGCTCACCCTCGGCTAGCGGGTACACAGATACGCAGTATTTT.

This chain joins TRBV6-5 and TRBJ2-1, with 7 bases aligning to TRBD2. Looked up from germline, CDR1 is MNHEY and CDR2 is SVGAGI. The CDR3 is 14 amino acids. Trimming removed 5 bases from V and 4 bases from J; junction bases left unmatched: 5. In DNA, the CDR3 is TGTGCCAGCAGTCGTCCGGGACTATACAATGAGCAGTTCTTC. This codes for CASSRPGLYNEQFF.

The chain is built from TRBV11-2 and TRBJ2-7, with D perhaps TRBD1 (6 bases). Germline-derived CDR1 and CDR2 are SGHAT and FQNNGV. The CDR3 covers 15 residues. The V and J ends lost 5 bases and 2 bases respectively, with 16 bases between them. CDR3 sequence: CASSMGRPGAYEQYV. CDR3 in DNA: TGTGCCAGCAGCATGGGACGACCAGGGGCCTACGAGCAGTACGTC.

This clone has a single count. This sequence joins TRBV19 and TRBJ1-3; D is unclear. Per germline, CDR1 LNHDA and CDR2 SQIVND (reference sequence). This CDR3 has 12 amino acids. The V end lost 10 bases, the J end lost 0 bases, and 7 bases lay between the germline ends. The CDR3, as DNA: TGTGCCACAGAGAGCTCTGGAAACACCATATATTTT. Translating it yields CATESSGNTIYF.

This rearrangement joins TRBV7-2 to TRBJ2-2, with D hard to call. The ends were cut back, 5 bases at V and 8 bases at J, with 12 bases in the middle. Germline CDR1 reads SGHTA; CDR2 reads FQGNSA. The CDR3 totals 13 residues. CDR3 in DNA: TGTGCCAGCAGCCCCCGGCCGGCGGGGGAGCTGTTTTTT. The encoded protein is CASSPRPAGELFF.

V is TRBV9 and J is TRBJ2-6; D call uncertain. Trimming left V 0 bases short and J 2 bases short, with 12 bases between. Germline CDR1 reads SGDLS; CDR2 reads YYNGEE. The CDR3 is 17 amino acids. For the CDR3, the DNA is TGTGCCAGCAGCGTAGGAGTAGCTATGGCTGGGGCCAACGTCCTGACTTTC. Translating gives CASSVGVAMAGANVLTF.

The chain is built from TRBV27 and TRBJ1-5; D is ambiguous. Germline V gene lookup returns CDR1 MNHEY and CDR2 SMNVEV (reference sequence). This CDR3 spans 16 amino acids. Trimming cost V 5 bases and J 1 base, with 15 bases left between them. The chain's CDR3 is CASSTRGARSNQPQHF. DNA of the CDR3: TGTGCCAGCAGTACCCGGGGAGCTAGAAGCAATCAGCCCCAGCATTTT.

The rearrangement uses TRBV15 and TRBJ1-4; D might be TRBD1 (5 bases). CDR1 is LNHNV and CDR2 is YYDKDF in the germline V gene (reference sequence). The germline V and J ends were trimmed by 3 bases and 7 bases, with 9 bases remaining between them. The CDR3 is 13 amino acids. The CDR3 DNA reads TGTGCCACCAGCAGGGACATAGCTGAAAAACTGTTTTTT. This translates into CATSRDIAEKLFF.

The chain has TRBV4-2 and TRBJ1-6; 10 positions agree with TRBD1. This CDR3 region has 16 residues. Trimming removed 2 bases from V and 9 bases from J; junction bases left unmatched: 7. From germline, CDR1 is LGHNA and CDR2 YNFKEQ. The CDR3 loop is CASSQKGTGDGSPLHF. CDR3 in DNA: TGTGCCAGCAGCCAAAAGGGGACAGGGGATGGTTCACCCCTCCACTTT.

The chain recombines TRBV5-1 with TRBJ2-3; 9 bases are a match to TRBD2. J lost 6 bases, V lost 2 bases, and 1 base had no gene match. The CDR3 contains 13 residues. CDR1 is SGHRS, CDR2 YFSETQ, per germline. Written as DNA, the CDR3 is TGCGCCAGCAGCTTCCTAGCGGGGGATACGCAGTATTTT. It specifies CASSFLAGDTQYF.

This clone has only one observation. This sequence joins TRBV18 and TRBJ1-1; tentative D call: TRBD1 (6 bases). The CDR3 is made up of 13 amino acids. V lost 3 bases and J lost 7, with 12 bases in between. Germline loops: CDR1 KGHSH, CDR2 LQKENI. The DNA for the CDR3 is TGTGCCAGCTCACCCGACGGGGGCGTTGAAGCTTTCTTT. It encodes CASSPDGGVEAFF.

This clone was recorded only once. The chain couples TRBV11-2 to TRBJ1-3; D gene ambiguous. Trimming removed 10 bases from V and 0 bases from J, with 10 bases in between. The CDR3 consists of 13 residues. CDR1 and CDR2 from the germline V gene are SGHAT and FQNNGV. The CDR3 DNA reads TGTGCCACCCAGATTTTCTCTGGAAACACCATATATTTT. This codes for CATQIFSGNTIYF.

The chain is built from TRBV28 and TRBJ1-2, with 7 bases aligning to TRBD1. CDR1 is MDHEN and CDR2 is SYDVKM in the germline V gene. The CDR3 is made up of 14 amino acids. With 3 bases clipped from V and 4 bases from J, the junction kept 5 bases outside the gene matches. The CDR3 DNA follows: TGTGCCAGCAGTTTCTTGAACAGGGGCTATGGCTACACCTTC. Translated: CASSFLNRGYGYTF.

The CDR3: CASSLGGGGGNTEAFF. As DNA, the CDR3 is TGTGCCAGCAGCTTAGGAGGTGGAGGGGGGAACACTGAAGCTTTCTTT. The chain recombines TRBV7-9 with TRBJ1-1; a possible D gene is TRBD1 (6 bases). Germline V gene sequence: CDR1 SEHNR, CDR2 FQNEAQ (reference sequence). The V and J ends lost 1 base and 1 base respectively, with 13 bases between them. The CDR3 spans 16 residues. The whole variable domain, remainder taken from reference TRBV7-9 and TRBJ1-1, is DTGVSQNPRHKITKRGQNVTFRCDPISEHNRLYWYRQTLGQGPEFLTYFQNEAQLEKSRLLSDRFSAERPKGSFSTLEIQRTEQGDSAMYLCASSLGGGGGNTEAFFGQGTRLTVV.

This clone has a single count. The CDR3 is CATSDLRSGYTF. The CDR3 DNA reads as TGTGCCACCAGTGATTTAAGGTCTGGCTACACCTTC. This chain joins TRBV24-1 and TRBJ1-2; D remains unclear. Trimming took 1 base from V and 7 from J, leaving 6 bases between them. The CDR3 loop spans 12 amino acids. Germline loops: CDR1 KGHDR, CDR2 SFDVKD.